Sequencing of this T cell receptor beta chain was carried out in a study of CD8 T cells in Susac syndrome. Study at large: The Susac syndrome patients were therapy-naive, on corticosteroids, or on intravenous immunoglobulin alone at blood draw.

Random hexamers were used to reverse transcribe an amount of roughly 0.45 to 1 ug RNA. TCRdb independently ran MiXCR on the immunoSEQ multiplex PCR reads; one entry per CDR3 protein. The repertoire holds roughly 220,000 distinct CDR3 sequences, about 94% seen once, with 0.15% to 0.2% in the top ten. Germline CDR1 reads MDHEN; CDR2 reads SYDVKM. V shed 6 bases and J shed 3 bases, with 15 bases lying between them. The CDR3 has 15 residues. Sequencing used CD4+ T cells from PBMCs. The source of this sequence is a human donor with Susac syndrome. V is TRBV28 and J is TRBJ1-5; D possibly corresponds to TRBD1 (6 bases). The CDR3 sequence is CASSLTDSSNQPQHF. The CDR3 nucleotides read TGTGCCAGCAGCCTGACGGACAGTTCCAATCAGCCCCAGCATTTT.